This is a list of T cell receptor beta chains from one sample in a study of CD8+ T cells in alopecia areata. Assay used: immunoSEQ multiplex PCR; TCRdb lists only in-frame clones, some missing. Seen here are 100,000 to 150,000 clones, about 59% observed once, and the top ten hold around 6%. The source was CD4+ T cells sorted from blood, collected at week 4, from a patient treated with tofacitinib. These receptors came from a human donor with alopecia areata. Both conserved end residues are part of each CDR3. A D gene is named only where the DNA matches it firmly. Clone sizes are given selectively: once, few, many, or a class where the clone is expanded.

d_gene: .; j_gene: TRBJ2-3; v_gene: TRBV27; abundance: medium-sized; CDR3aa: CASKGGATDTQYF; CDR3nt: TGTGCCAGCAAGGGGGGAGCCACAGATACGCAGTATTTT
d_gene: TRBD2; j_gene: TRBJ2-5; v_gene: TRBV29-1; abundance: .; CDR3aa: CSGRLAGDQETQYF; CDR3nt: TGCAGCGGTCGACTAGCGGGGGACCAAGAGACCCAGTACTTC
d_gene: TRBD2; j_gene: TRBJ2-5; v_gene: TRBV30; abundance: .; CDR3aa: CAWRYRGLARETQYF; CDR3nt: TGTGCCTGGAGGTACAGGGGACTAGCGAGAGAGACCCAGTACTTC
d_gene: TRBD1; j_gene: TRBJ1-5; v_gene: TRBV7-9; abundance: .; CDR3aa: CASSPRGGGGNQPQHF; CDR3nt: TGTGCCAGCAGCCCCAGAGGGGGCGGCGGCAATCAGCCCCAGCATTTT
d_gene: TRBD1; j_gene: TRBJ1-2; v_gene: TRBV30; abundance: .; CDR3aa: CAWTTGVLHSGYTF; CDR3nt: TGTGCCTGGACAACAGGGGTGCTCCATTCTGGCTACACCTTC
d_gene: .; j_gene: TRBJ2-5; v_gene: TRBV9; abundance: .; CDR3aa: CASSVDPGAETQYF; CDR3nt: TGTGCCAGCAGCGTAGATCCAGGGGCCGAGACCCAGTACTTC
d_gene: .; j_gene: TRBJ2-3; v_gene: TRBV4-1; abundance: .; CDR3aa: CASSPRNQIIDTQYF; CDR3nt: TGCGCCAGCAGCCCCCGGAACCAGATTATAGATACGCAGTATTTT
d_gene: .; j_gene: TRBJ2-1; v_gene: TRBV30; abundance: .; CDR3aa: CAWSSAGPRYGEQFF; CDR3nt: TGTGCCTGGAGTTCCGCCGGGCCACGATATGGTGAGCAGTTCTTC
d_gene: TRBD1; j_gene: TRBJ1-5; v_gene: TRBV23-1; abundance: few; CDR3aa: CASSHPRGPNQPQHF; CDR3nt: TGCGCCAGCAGTCATCCGAGGGGGCCCAATCAGCCCCAGCATTTT
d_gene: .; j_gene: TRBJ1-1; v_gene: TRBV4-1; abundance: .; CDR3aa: CASSQDYTGTEAFF; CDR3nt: TGCGCCAGCAGCCAAGATTATACAGGCACTGAAGCTTTCTTT
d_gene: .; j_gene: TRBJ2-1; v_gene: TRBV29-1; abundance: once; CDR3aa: CSVAPGQSNEQFF; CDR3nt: TGCAGCGTCGCCCCCGGCCAGAGCAATGAGCAGTTCTTC
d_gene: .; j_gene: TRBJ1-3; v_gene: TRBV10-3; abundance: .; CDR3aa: CAIRAEATIGNTIYF; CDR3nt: TGTGCCATCAGGGCCGAAGCGACCATTGGAAACACCATATATTTT
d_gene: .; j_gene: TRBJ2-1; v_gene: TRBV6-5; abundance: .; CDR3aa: CASRAIAAGDNEQFF; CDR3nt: TGTGCCAGCAGGGCAATAGCGGCTGGGGACAATGAGCAGTTCTTC